The rows below give T cell receptor beta chains drawn from one sample of a study of OX40 agonist ivuxolimab in advanced cancers. Using immunoSEQ multiplex PCR, the repertoire was profiled, and TCRdb retains in-frame clones only, with some absent. This table has tens of thousands of clones, roughly 87% appearing once. The source material was CD4+ or CD8+ T cells sorted from blood, sampled in a trial of the OX40 agonist ivuxolimab. The receptors were sampled from an adult with an advanced solid tumor such as melanoma, head and neck, liver or kidney cancer. CDR3s leave out the opening cysteine and the closing phenylalanine or tryptophan. The order of the fields is J gene, D gene, V gene, CDR3 protein. A D gene is named only where the DNA matches it firmly.

J: TRBJ2-2; D: .; V: TRBV21-1; CDR3: ASSNDGELF
J: TRBJ2-1; D: .; V: TRBV29-1; CDR3: SVGGEGNNEQF
J: TRBJ2-7; D: .; V: TRBV4-3; CDR3: ASSVRTDPSYEQY
J: TRBJ1-2; D: TRBD1; V: TRBV5-6; CDR3: ASRYDRDYGYT
J: TRBJ1-6; D: .; V: TRBV28; CDR3: ASSSPPLSPLH
J: TRBJ2-5; D: .; V: TRBV5-1; CDR3: ASSFGSPYQETQY
J: TRBJ2-2; D: TRBD1; V: TRBV25-1; CDR3: ASSDRGLLGGELF
J: TRBJ2-1; D: .; V: TRBV29-1; CDR3: SVGSSNEQF
J: TRBJ2-7; D: .; V: TRBV7-2; CDR3: ASSPTISYEQY
J: TRBJ2-3; D: TRBD2; V: TRBV5-1; CDR3: ASSEPGGPDTQY
J: TRBJ2-3; D: TRBD2; V: TRBV6-4; CDR3: ASSLAGDTDTQY
J: TRBJ1-4; D: .; V: TRBV6-5; CDR3: ASSYSLGFWEKLF
J: TRBJ1-5; D: TRBD1; V: TRBV28; CDR3: ASSLQGAASLYQPQH
J: TRBJ1-3; D: .; V: TRBV30; CDR3: TVQTVSGNTIY
J: TRBJ2-1; D: .; V: TRBV27; CDR3: ASSLGLGNYNEQF
J: TRBJ1-2; D: .; V: TRBV28; CDR3: ASSLPGSYGYT
J: TRBJ2-1; D: TRBD1; V: TRBV18; CDR3: ASSPPRAGGYNEQF
J: TRBJ1-5; D: TRBD1; V: TRBV5-1; CDR3: ASSPWGMGQGARQPQH
J: TRBJ2-2; D: .; V: TRBV7-2; CDR3: ASSLNTGELF
J: TRBJ1-5; D: .; V: TRBV11-2; CDR3: ASSLEVEQPQH
J: TRBJ2-1; D: .; V: TRBV20-1; CDR3: SARDRDRQF
J: TRBJ2-5; D: .; V: TRBV5-1; CDR3: ATHFGGRRETQY
J: TRBJ2-5; D: .; V: TRBV18; CDR3: ASSPPPKETQY
J: TRBJ2-2; D: TRBD1; V: TRBV5-1; CDR3: ASSLLTGENTGELF
J: TRBJ1-2; D: .; V: TRBV6-1; CDR3: ASSERRGTRYGYT
J: TRBJ2-2; D: TRBD1; V: TRBV4-1; CDR3: ASSLGQGSNTGELF
J: TRBJ1-1; D: .; V: TRBV21-1; CDR3: ASSKSQGGDTEAF
J: TRBJ2-7; D: .; V: TRBV6-5; CDR3: ASSYGGNYEQY
J: TRBJ2-2; D: .; V: TRBV2; CDR3: ASSETGYTGELF
J: TRBJ2-3; D: .; V: TRBV10-1; CDR3: ASSEGAVGADTQY
J: TRBJ1-1; D: TRBD1; V: TRBV5-1; CDR3: ASSSVQGAKGGLNTEAF
J: TRBJ2-3; D: TRBD2; V: TRBV15; CDR3: ATSRLGLATDTQY
J: TRBJ1-2; D: .; V: TRBV7-9; CDR3: ASSRLRAGNYGYT
J: TRBJ2-1; D: .; V: TRBV5-1; CDR3: ASSLVRSSYNEQF
J: TRBJ1-3; D: TRBD1; V: TRBV10-3; CDR3: AISPDRGTGNTIY
J: TRBJ1-2; D: .; V: TRBV21-1; CDR3: ASSKAAGTYGYT
J: TRBJ1-5; D: .; V: TRBV4-1; CDR3: ASSQDVRFQPQH
J: TRBJ2-7; D: TRBD1; V: TRBV2; CDR3: ASSSRTGAGYEQY
J: TRBJ2-1; D: .; V: TRBV5-1; CDR3: ASSPIRGGDSYNEQF
J: TRBJ2-5; D: TRBD1; V: TRBV9; CDR3: ASSEGQQETQY
J: TRBJ2-2; D: TRBD2; V: TRBV18; CDR3: ASSPQSGSYTGELF